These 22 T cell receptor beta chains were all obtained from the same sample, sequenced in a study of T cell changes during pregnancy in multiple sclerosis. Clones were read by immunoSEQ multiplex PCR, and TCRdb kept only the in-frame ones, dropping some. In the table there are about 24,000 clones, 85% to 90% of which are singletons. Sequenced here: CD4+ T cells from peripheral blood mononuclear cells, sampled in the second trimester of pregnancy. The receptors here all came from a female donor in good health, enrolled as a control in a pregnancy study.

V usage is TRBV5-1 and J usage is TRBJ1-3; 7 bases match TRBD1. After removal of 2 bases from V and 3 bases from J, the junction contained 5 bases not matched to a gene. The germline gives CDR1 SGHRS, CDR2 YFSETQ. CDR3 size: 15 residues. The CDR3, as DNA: TGCGCCAGCAGCTTTACAGGGGTGGATGGAAACACCATATATTTT. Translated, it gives CASSFTGVDGNTIYF.

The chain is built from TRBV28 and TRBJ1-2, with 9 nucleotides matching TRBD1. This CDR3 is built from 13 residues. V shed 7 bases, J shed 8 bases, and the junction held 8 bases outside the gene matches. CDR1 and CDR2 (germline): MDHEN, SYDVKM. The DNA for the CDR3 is TGTGCCAGCACCCTACAGGGGGCGAGGGGCTACACCTTC. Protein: CASTLQGARGYTF.

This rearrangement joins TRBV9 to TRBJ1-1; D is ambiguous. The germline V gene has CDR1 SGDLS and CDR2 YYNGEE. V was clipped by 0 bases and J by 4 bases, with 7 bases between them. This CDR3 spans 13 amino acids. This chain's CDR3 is CASSVGSSTEAFF. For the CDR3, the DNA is TGTGCCAGCAGCGTAGGTTCGAGCACTGAAGCTTTCTTT. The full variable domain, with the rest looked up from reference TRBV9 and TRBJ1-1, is DSGVTQTPKHLITATGQRVTLRCSPRSGDLSVYWYQQSLDQGLQFLIQYYNGEERAKGNILERFSAQQFPDLHSELNLSSLELGDSALYFCASSVGSSTEAFFGQGTRLTVV.

CDR3 loop: CASSQGRGDREQYF. The CDR3 coding sequence is TGTGCCAGCAGCCAAGGCAGGGGCGATCGGGAGCAGTACTTC. This rearrangement joins TRBV4-2 to TRBJ2-7, with D possibly TRBD1 on 6 matching bases. The ends were cut back, 1 base at V and 7 bases at J, with 14 bases in the middle. The germline V gene encodes CDR1 LGHNA and CDR2 YNFKEQ. The CDR3 contains 14 residues.

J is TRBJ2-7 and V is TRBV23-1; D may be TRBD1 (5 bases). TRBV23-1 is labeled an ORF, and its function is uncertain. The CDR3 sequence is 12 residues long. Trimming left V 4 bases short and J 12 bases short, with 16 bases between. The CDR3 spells CASSLNLQGRYF. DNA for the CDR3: TGCGCCAGCAGTCTCAATCTCCAGGGTCGGTACTTC.

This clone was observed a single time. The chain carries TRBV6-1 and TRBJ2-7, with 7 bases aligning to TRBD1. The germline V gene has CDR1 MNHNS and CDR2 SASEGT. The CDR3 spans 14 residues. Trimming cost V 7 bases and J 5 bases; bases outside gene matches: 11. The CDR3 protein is CASTKGGVVNEQYF. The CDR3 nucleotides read TGTGCCAGCACTAAAGGGGGCGTTGTGAACGAGCAGTACTTC.

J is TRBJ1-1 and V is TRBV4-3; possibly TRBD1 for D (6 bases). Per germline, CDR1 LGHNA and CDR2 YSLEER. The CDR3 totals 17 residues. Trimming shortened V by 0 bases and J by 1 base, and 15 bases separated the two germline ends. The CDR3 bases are TGCGCCAGCAGCCAAGAGTGGGGACACCAGGGGAACACTGAAGCTTTCTTT. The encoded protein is CASSQEWGHQGNTEAFF.

The CDR3 sequence: CASSFGGGLYEQYF. CDR3 sequence (DNA): TGTGCCAGCAGTTTTGGGGGGGGGCTCTACGAGCAGTACTTC. V usage is TRBV28 and J usage is TRBJ2-7; possible D gene TRBD2, 7 bases. Germline CDR1 MDHEN, CDR2 SYDVKM. V was pared by 3 bases and J by 3 bases, with 12 bases between. This CDR3 region has 14 residues.

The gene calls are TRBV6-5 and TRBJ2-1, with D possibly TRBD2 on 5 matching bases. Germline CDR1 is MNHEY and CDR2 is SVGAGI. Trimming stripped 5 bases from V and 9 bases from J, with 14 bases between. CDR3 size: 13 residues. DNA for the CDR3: TGTGCCAGCAGTCCCCGACTAAACGGTGAGCAGTTCTTC. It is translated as CASSPRLNGEQFF.

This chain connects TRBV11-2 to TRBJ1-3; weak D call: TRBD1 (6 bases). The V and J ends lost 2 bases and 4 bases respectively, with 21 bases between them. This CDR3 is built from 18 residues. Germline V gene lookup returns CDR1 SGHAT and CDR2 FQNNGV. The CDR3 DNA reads TGTGCCAGCAGCTTATTGTACAGGGAGAGAGATATCGGAAACACCATATATTTT. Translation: CASSLLYRERDIGNTIYF.

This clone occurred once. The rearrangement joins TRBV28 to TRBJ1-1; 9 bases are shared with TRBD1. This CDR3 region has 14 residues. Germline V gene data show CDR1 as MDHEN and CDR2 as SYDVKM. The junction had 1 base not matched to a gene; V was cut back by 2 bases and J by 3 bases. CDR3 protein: CASSLTGGHTEAFF. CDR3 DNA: TGTGCCAGCAGTTTAACAGGGGGCCACACTGAAGCTTTCTTT.

The CDR3 sequence is CASSPIGTGGYTF. For the CDR3, the DNA is TGTGCCAGCAGTCCGATTGGGACAGGTGGCTACACCTTC. This chain links TRBV2 with TRBJ1-2; TRBD1 aligns across 8 bases. This CDR3 is built from 13 residues. V trimming: 5 bases; J trimming: 7 bases; junction bases outside the gene matches: 6. Germline V gene data show CDR1 as SNHLY and CDR2 as FYNNEI. Based on the CDR3 plus reference TRBV2 and TRBJ1-2, the full variable domain is EPEVTQTPSHQVTQMGQEVILRCVPISNHLYFYWYRQILGQKVEFLVSFYNNEISEKSEIFDDQFSVERPDGSNFTLKIRSTKLEDSAMYFCASSPIGTGGYTFGSGTRLTVV.

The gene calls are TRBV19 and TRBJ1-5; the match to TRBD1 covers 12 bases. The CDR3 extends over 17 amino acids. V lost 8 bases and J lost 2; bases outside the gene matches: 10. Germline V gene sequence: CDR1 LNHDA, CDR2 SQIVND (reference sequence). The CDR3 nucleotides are TGTGCCAGTTGCGGGACAGGGGGCGAATACGGCAATCAGCCCCAGCATTTT. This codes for CASCGTGGEYGNQPQHF.

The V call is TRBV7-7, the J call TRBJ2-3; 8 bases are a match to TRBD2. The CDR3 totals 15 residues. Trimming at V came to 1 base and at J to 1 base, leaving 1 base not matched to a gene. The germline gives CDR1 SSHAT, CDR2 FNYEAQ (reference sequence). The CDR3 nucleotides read TGTGCCAGCAGCTTAGGTAGCGGGGGCACAGATACGCAGTATTTT. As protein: CASSLGSGGTDTQYF.

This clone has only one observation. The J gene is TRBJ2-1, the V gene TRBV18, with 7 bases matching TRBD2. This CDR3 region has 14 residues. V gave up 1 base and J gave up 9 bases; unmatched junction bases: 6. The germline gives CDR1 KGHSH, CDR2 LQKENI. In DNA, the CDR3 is TGTGCCAGCTCACCACTTGGGGGGGGAGTTGAGCAGTTCTTC. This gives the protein CASSPLGGGVEQFF. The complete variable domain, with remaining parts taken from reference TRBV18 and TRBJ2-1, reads NAGVMQNPRHLVRRRGQEARLRCSPMKGHSHVYWYRQLPEEGLKFMVYLQKENIIDESGMPKERFSAEFPKEGPSILRIQQVVRGDSAAYFCASSPLGGGVEQFFGPGTRLTVL.

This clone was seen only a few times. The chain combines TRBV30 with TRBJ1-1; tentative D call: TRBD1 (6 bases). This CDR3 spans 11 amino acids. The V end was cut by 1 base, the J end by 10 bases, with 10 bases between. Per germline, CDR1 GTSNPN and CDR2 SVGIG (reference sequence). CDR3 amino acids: CAWSEGVRAFF. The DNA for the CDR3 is TGTGCCTGGAGTGAGGGGGTTCGAGCTTTCTTT. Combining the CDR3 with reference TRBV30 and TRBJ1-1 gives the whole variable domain SQTIHQWPATLVQPVGSPLSLECTVEGTSNPNLYWYRQAAGRGLQLLFYSVGIGQISSEVPQNLSASRPQDRQFILSSKKLLLSDSGFYLCAWSEGVRAFFGQGTRLTVV.

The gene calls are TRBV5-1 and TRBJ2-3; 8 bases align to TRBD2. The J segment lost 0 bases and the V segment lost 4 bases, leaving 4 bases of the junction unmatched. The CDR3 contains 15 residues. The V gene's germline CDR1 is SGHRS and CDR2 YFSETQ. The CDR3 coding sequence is TGCGCCAGCAGCCTTAGCGGGACTAGCACAGATACGCAGTATTTT. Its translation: CASSLSGTSTDTQYF.

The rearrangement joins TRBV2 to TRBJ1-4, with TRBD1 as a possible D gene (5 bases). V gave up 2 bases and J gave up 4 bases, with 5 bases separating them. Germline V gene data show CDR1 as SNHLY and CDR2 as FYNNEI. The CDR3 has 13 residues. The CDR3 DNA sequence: TGTGCCAGCAGTGAACAGGGTAATGAAAAACTGTTTTTT. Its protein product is CASSEQGNEKLFF.

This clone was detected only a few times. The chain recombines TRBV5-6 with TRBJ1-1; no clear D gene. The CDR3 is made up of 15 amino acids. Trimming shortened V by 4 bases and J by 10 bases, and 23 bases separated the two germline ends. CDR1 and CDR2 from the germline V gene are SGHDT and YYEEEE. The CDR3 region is CASSPQPGSAMVAFF. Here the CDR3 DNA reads TGTGCCAGCAGCCCGCAACCGGGGTCGGCGATGGTAGCTTTCTTT.

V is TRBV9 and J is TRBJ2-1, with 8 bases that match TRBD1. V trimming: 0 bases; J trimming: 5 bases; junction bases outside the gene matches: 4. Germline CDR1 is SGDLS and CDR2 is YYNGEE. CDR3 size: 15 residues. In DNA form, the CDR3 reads TGTGCCAGCAGCGTAGGGACAGGGCTTAACAATGAGCAGTTCTTC. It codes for CASSVGTGLNNEQFF.

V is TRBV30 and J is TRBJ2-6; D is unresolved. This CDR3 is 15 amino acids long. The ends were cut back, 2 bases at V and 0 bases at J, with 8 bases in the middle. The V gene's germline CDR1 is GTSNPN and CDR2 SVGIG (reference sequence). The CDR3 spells CAWSPRISGANVLTF. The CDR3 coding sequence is TGTGCCTGGAGTCCCAGGATCTCTGGGGCCAACGTCCTGACTTTC.

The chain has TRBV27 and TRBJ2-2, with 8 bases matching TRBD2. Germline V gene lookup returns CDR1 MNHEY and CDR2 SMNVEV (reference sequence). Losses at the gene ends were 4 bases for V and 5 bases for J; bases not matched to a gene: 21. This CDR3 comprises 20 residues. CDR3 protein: CASSSPSRAGGMVGTGELFF. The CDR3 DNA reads TGTGCCAGCAGTTCGCCCTCCCGGGCGGGGGGCATGGTCGGGACCGGGGAGCTGTTTTTT.